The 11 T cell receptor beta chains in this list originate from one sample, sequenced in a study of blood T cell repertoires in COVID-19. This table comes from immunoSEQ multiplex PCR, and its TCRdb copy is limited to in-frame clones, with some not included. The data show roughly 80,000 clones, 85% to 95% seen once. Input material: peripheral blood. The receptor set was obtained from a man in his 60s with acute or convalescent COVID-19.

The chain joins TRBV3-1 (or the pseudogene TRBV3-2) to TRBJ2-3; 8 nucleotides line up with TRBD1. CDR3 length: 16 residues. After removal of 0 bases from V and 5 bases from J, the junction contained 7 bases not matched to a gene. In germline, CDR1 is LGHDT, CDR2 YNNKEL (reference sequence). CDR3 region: CASSQDADREGDTQYF. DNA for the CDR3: TGTGCCAGCAGCCAAGATGCGGACAGGGAAGGAGATACGCAGTATTTT.

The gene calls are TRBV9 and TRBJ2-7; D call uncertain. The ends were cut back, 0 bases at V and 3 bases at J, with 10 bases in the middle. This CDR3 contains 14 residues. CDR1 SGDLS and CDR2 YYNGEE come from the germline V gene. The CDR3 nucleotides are TGTGCCAGCAGCGTAGGCCCTCCCAGCTACGAGCAGTACTTC. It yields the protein CASSVGPPSYEQYF.

CDR3 sequence: CAWTQGGVGQPQHF. In nucleotides, the CDR3 is TGTGCCTGGACTCAAGGGGGGGTTGGACAGCCCCAGCATTTT. The chain has TRBV30 and TRBJ1-5; D may be TRBD1 (6 bases). The V gene's germline CDR1 is GTSNPN and CDR2 SVGIG (reference sequence). V was pared by 4 bases and J by 7 bases, with 17 bases between. The CDR3 is 14 amino acids.

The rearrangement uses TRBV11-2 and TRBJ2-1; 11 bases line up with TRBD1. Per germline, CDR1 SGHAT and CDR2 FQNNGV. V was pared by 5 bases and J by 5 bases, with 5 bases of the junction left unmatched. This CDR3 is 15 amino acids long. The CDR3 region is CASSPRTGGNNEQFF. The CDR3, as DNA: TGTGCCAGCAGCCCTAGGACAGGGGGCAACAATGAGCAGTTCTTC.

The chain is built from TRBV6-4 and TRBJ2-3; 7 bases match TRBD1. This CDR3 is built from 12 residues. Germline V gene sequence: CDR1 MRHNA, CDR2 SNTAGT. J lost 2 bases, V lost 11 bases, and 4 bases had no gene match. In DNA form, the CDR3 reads TGTGCCGGGGACAGAAACACAGATACGCAGTATTTT. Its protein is CAGDRNTDTQYF.

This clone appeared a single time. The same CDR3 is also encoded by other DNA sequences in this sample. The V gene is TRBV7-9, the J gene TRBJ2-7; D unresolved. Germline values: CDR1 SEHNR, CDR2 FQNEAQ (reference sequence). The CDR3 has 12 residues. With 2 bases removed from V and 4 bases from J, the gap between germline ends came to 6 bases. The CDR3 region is CASSLSSYEQYF. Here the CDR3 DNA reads TGTGCCAGCAGCTTAAGCTCATACGAGCAGTACTTC.

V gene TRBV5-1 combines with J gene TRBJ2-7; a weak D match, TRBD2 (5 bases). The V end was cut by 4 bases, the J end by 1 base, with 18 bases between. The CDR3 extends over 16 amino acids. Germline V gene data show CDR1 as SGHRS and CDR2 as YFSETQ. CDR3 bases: TGCGCCAGCAGCAGATCCGCTCTCAGCGGATCCTACGAGCAGTACTTC. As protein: CASSRSALSGSYEQYF.

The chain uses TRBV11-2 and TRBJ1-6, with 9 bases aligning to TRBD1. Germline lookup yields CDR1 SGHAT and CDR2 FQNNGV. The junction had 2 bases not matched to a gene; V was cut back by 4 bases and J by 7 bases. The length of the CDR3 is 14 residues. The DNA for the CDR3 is TGTGCCAGCAGCTCGACAGGGGGGAATTCACCCCTCCACTTT. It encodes CASSSTGGNSPLHF.

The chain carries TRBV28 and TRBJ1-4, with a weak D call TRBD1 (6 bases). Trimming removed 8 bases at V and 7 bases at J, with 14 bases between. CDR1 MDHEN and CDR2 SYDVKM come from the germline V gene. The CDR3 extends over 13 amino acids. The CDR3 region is CASWGRGTEKLFF. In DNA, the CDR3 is TGTGCCAGCTGGGGCAGGGGTACTGAAAAACTGTTTTTT.

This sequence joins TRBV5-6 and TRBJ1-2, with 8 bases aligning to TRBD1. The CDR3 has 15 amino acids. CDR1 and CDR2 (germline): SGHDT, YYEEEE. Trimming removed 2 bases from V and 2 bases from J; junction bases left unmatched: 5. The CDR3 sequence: CASSFLGQENYGYTF. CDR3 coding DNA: TGTGCCAGCAGCTTCCTGGGACAGGAGAACTATGGCTACACCTTC.

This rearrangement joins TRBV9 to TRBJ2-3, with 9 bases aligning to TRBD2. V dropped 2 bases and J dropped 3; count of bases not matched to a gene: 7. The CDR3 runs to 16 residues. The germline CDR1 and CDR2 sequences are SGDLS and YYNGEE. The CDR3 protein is CASSVIAGGNTDTQYF. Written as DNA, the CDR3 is TGTGCCAGCAGCGTTATTGCGGGAGGGAATACAGATACGCAGTATTTT.